Listed below are T cell receptor beta chains from one sample, sequenced in a study of cytomegalovirus exposure and HLA in healthy donors. TCRdb's copy holds only in-frame clones and misses some; the assay was immunoSEQ multiplex PCR. Here the sample spans 100,000 to 150,000 clones, around 90% being singletons. Material: PBMCs. These receptors were collected from a woman aged 18-29 years in good health and CMV-seronegative. The CDR3 runs from the conserved cysteine through the conserved F or W. The D gene is left open where the match is weak. Only some rows state a clone size, as once, few, many or a class for expanded clones.

size	V	D	J	CDR3	DNA
NA	TRBV29-1	TRBD2	TRBJ2-1	CSVISGIKDEQFF	TGCAGCGTTATTAGCGGGATTAAGGATGAGCAGTTCTTC
NA	TRBV27	NA	TRBJ2-7	CASSLVSRGEQYF	TGTGCCAGCAGTTTGGTATCCAGAGGGGAGCAGTACTTC
NA	TRBV28	NA	TRBJ1-2	CASSPLLTGSYGYTF	TGTGCCAGCAGTCCTCTATTGACGGGAAGCTATGGCTACACCTTC
NA	TRBV7-9	NA	TRBJ2-2	CASTKNTNTGELFF	TGTGCCAGCACTAAAAATACGAACACCGGGGAGCTGTTTTTT
once	TRBV29-1	NA	TRBJ1-1	CSVVPRGGAGGTEAFF	TGCAGCGTCGTCCCCCGGGGGGGGGCTGGGGGCACTGAAGCTTTCTTT
NA	TRBV30	NA	TRBJ1-5	CAWSKGQGVNQPQHF	TGTGCCTGGAGTAAGGGACAAGGGGTCAATCAGCCCCAGCATTTT
NA	TRBV6-5	NA	TRBJ2-7	CASSYSGTSSYEQYF	TGTGCCAGCAGTTATTCCGGGACAAGCTCCTACGAGCAGTACTTC
NA	TRBV5-4	NA	TRBJ2-3	CASSLDSPLTDTQYF	TGTGCCAGCAGCTTGGACAGTCCGCTCACAGATACGCAGTATTTT
NA	TRBV5-6	TRBD2	TRBJ2-7	CASSLGASGMGEQYF	TGTGCCAGCAGCCTAGGGGCTAGCGGGATGGGTGAGCAGTACTTC
NA	TRBV7-8	NA	TRBJ2-7	CASSLRTMTYEQYF	TGTGCCAGCAGCCTGCGGACTATGACCTACGAGCAGTACTTC
NA	TRBV13	TRBD1	TRBJ1-2	CASSSGTGANYGYTF	TGTGCCAGCAGCTCCGGGACAGGGGCTAACTATGGCTACACCTTC
NA	TRBV29-1	TRBD1	TRBJ2-2	CSARQGANTGELFF	TGCAGCGCCAGACAGGGGGCGAACACCGGGGAGCTGTTTTTT
NA	TRBV2	TRBD1	TRBJ1-5	CASTRDSSNQPQHF	TGTGCCAGCACCAGGGACAGTAGCAATCAGCCCCAGCATTTT
once	TRBV9	TRBD2	TRBJ2-1	CASSVEASGSGWYYNEQFF	TGTGCCAGCAGCGTAGAGGCTAGCGGGAGCGGGTGGTACTACAATGAGCAGTTCTTC
NA	TRBV19	TRBD2	TRBJ2-5	CASRTSGRKTQYF	TGTGCCAGTAGGACTAGCGGGAGAAAGACCCAGTACTTC
once	TRBV9	NA	TRBJ2-1	CASTLGARSTPNNEQFF	TGTGCCAGCACCCTTGGGGCGAGAAGTACCCCTAACAATGAGCAGTTCTTC
NA	TRBV6-5	NA	TRBJ2-7	CASSLKQPYEQYF	TGTGCCAGCAGCCTCAAACAGCCCTACGAGCAGTACTTC
NA	TRBV2	NA	TRBJ2-7	CASSDGRGGPGPYEQYF	TGTGCCAGCAGTGATGGCAGGGGAGGGCCGGGACCCTACGAGCAGTACTTC
NA	TRBV6-1	NA	TRBJ2-7	CASRPTSGEQYF	TGTGCCAGCAGACCTACTAGTGGCGAGCAGTACTTC
NA	TRBV11-2	NA	TRBJ2-2	CASSLWASGELFF	TGTGCCAGCAGCTTATGGGCATCCGGGGAGCTGTTTTTT
once	TRBV4-1	TRBD2	TRBJ2-1	CASRGTSGRARSYNEQFF	TGCGCCAGCCGAGGGACTAGCGGGAGGGCCCGCTCCTACAATGAGCAGTTCTTC
NA	TRBV9	TRBD1	TRBJ2-7	CASSPRQGTAYEQYF	TGTGCCAGCAGCCCCCGACAGGGGACCGCATACGAGCAGTACTTC
few	TRBV7-8	NA	TRBJ1-5	CASSPAGSRSNQPQHF	TGTGCCAGCAGCCCCGCGGGGAGCCGTAGCAATCAGCCCCAGCATTTT
NA	TRBV5-6	TRBD2	TRBJ2-5	CASSLEASGRGETQYF	TGTGCCAGCAGCTTGGAGGCTAGCGGGAGGGGCGAGACCCAGTACTTC
once	TRBV28	TRBD2	TRBJ2-1	CASRHTTLGTSGRYEQFF	TGTGCCAGCAGACATACGACATTAGGGACTAGCGGGAGATATGAGCAGTTCTTC
once	TRBV4-1	TRBD1	TRBJ1-1	CASSQDIGGYTEAFF	TGCGCCAGCAGCCAAGATATAGGGGGCTACACTGAAGCTTTCTTT
NA	TRBV11-3	TRBD1	TRBJ2-2	CASSEGQGFTGELFF	TGTGCCAGCAGCGAGGGACAGGGGTTTACCGGGGAGCTGTTTTTT
NA	TRBV2	NA	TRBJ2-3	CAGTRADTQYF	TGTGCCGGGACTCGGGCAGATACGCAGTATTTT
NA	TRBV9	TRBD1	TRBJ1-3	CASSAEGQGVLSGNTIYF	TGTGCCAGCAGCGCAGAGGGACAGGGTGTGCTCTCTGGAAACACCATATATTTT
NA	TRBV5-1	NA	TRBJ1-1	CASSFGPTNTEAFF	TGCGCCAGCAGTTTTGGCCCCACGAACACTGAAGCTTTCTTT
NA	TRBV10-3	NA	TRBJ2-2	CAISEGLTTGELFF	TGTGCCATCAGTGAGGGACTAACGACCGGGGAGCTGTTTTTT
NA	TRBV19	TRBD2	TRBJ2-2	CASSIGTSGPRGTGELFF	TGTGCCAGTAGTATAGGAACTAGCGGGCCCCGAGGCACCGGGGAGCTGTTTTTT